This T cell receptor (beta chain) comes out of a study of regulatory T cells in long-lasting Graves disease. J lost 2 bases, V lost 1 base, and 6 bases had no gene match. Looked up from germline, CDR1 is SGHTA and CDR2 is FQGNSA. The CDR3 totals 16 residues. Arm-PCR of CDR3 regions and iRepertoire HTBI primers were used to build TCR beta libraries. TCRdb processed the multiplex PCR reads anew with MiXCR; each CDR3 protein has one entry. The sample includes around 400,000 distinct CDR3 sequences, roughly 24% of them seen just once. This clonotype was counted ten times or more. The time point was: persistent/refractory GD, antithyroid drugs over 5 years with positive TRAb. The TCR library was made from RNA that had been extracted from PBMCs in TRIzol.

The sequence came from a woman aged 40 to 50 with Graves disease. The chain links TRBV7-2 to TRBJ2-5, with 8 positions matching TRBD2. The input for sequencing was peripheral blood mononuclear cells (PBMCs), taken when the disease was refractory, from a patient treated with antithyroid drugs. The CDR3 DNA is TGTGCCAGCAGCTTAGGTCCTAGCGGGTATCAAGAGACCCAGTACTTC. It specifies CASSLGPSGYQETQYF. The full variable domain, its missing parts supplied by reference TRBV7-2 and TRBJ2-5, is GAGVSQSPSNKVTEKGKDVELRCDPISGHTALYWYRQSLGQGLEFLIYFQGNSAPDKSGLPSDRFSAERTGGSVSTLTIQRTQQEDSAVYLCASSLGPSGYQETQYFGPGTRLLVL.